This TCR beta chain appears in the sequencing data of a study of molecular identifiers for immune sequencing clone quantification. Study details: Sequencing covered four of five parts into which replicate RNA from about 20,000 or 100,000 naive CD8 cells was split. General observations from the study: In CMV-specific effectors, clones above 20 copies held over 98% of molecules; naive, under 1%. Jurkat TCR RNA spiked in from one cell reportedly remained identifiable amid approximately 970,000 naive cells.

A single record per CDR3 protein comes from TCRdb applying MiXCR to the PCR reads. The sample yields under 650,000 distinct CDR3 sequences, 20% seen once. This clonotype was seen more than once but under ten times. What it binds is unknown. V lost 3 bases and J 5 bases, leaving 15 bases between the germline ends. The CDR3 loop spans 15 amino acids. Germline CDR1 KGHDR, CDR2 SFDVKD. Input material: naive CD8+ T cells from blood, with Jurkat cell RNA spiked in. Subset specified: FACS-sorted CD8+CD4-CCR7+CD45RA+ naive T cells. The clonotype comes from a human donor in good health. Some libraries in this study had Jurkat cell RNA spiked in. This chain joins TRBV24-1 and TRBJ2-5; unclear D gene. In DNA form, the CDR3 reads TGTGCCACCAGTGATGTAGGCCAGGTCGGCGAGACCCAGTACTTC. This encodes CATSDVGQVGETQYF.